Presented here are 29 T cell receptor beta chains from one specimen sequenced in a study of control samples from healthy donors and cancer patients. Profiling relied on immunoSEQ multiplex PCR, and the TCRdb table lists in-frame clones only, not all of them. Among about 130,000 clones listed, 90% to 95% were seen once. Sequencing was done on a sample of PBMCs. These receptors all stem from a man aged 45-65 years with head and neck cancer.

This clone was recorded only once. The chain is built from TRBV6-2 or TRBV6-3 and TRBJ1-5; D uncertain. CDR3 length: 13 amino acids. V gave up 6 bases and J gave up 6 bases, with 12 bases separating them. Germline lookup yields CDR1 MNHEY and CDR2 SVGEGT. The CDR3 loop reads CASSPVGVQPQHF. In nucleotides, the CDR3 is TGTGCCAGCAGCCCAGTCGGGGTTCAGCCCCAGCATTTT.

This clone is a singleton in its sample. The chain is built from TRBV28 and TRBJ2-7; D possibly uses TRBD1 or TRBD2 (6 bases each). Trimming took 1 base from V and 4 from J, leaving 17 bases between them. Germline CDR1 reads MDHEN; CDR2 reads SYDVKM. The CDR3 sequence is 16 residues long. DNA of the CDR3: TGTGCCAGCAGTTTATTTCGAGGGGGGTCGGGGTACGAGCAGTACTTC. It yields the protein CASSLFRGGSGYEQYF.

The V and J genes are TRBV27 and TRBJ1-2, with a tentative D call TRBD1 (6 bases). The CDR3 length is 14 residues. Trimming stripped 11 bases from V and 4 bases from J, with 20 bases between. Germline loops: CDR1 MNHEY, CDR2 SMNVEV (reference sequence). This CDR3 reads CAGADRQKGYGYTF. CDR3 nucleotide sequence: TGTGCCGGTGCGGACAGACAAAAGGGCTATGGCTACACCTTC.

The chain employs TRBV4-2 and TRBJ2-7, with D unresolved. The V gene's germline CDR1 is LGHNA and CDR2 YNFKEQ. This CDR3 has 15 amino acids. Trimming took 2 bases from V and 5 from J, leaving 16 bases between them. The CDR3: CASSQLPGLRDEQYF. Written as DNA, the CDR3 is TGTGCCAGCAGCCAACTCCCGGGCCTCCGGGACGAGCAGTACTTC.

V usage is TRBV19 and J usage is TRBJ1-1; D is unresolved. The CDR3 length is 14 residues. Per germline, CDR1 LNHDA and CDR2 SQIVND (reference sequence). V dropped 5 bases and J dropped 1 base, with 11 bases sitting between them. The DNA for the CDR3 is TGTGCCAGTAGTGCCGGGATCCAGAACACTGAAGCTTTCTTT. It codes for CASSAGIQNTEAFF.

This clone was counted a single time. The same CDR3 also results from other DNA sequences found in this sample. The rearrangement uses TRBV5-1 and TRBJ2-7, with 7 bases aligning to TRBD2. Germline assignment: CDR1 SGHRS and CDR2 YFSETQ. With 0 bases clipped from V and 0 bases from J, the junction kept 3 bases outside the gene matches. The CDR3 extends over 15 amino acids. The CDR3 loop reads CASSLAAGSSYEQYF. The CDR3 nucleotides read TGCGCCAGCAGCTTGGCAGCGGGGAGCTCCTACGAGCAGTACTTC.

This chain uses TRBV6-5 with TRBJ1-1, with D possibly matching TRBD1 (5 bases). From germline, CDR1 is MNHEY and CDR2 SVGAGI. V lost 5 bases, J lost 1 base, and 14 bases lay in between. This CDR3 comprises 15 residues. The CDR3 DNA is TGTGCCAGCAGTCCTCCGACAGAGAGGAACACTGAAGCTTTCTTT. It specifies CASSPPTERNTEAFF.

This chain links TRBV24-1 with TRBJ1-4, with no clear D. The ends were cut back, 2 bases at V and 8 bases at J, with 14 bases in the middle. This CDR3 is 15 amino acids long. Germline V CDR1 and CDR2: KGHDR, SFDVKD. The CDR3 DNA sequence: TGTGCCACCAGTGATTCAACCGTTCGTGACGAAAAACTGTTTTTT. It encodes CATSDSTVRDEKLFF.

This chain links TRBV7-3 with TRBJ1-3; TRBD1 aligns across 7 bases. Germline V gives CDR1 SGHTA, CDR2 FQGTGA. The CDR3 extends over 18 amino acids. The junction had 8 bases not matched to a gene; V was cut back by 0 bases and J by 0 bases. The CDR3 DNA reads TGTGCCAGCAGCTTAACCTACAGGGGTCAACTCTCTGGAAACACCATATATTTT. This codes for CASSLTYRGQLSGNTIYF.

The V gene is TRBV6-5, the J gene TRBJ2-7; D possibly uses TRBD1 or TRBD2 (5 bases each). Germline CDR1 MNHEY, CDR2 SVGAGI. This CDR3 is built from 14 residues. Trimming removed 0 bases at V and 2 bases at J, with 8 bases between. CDR3 residues: CASSYSGDAYEQYF. The CDR3 nucleotides are TGTGCCAGCAGTTACTCGGGGGACGCCTACGAGCAGTACTTC.

The chain has TRBV30 and TRBJ1-6, with D maybe TRBD1 (5 bases). V was shortened by 2 bases and J by 5 bases, with 16 bases between the two germline ends. There are 16 residues in the CDR3. Germline assignment: CDR1 GTSNPN and CDR2 SVGIG (reference sequence). Here the CDR3 reads CAWSKAAGLHNSPLHF. The CDR3 DNA sequence: TGTGCCTGGAGTAAGGCAGCGGGACTGCATAATTCACCCCTCCACTTT.

This chain joins TRBV4-2 and TRBJ1-2, with 7 nucleotides matching TRBD1. This CDR3 comprises 16 residues. V lost 4 bases to trimming and J lost 0 bases; unmatched junction nucleotides: 8. Per germline, CDR1 LGHNA and CDR2 YNFKEQ. This CDR3 is CASSPGWTGPNYGYTF. CDR3 coding DNA: TGTGCCAGCAGCCCTGGCTGGACAGGACCTAACTATGGCTACACCTTC.

The chain carries TRBV10-3 and TRBJ1-1, with TRBD1 identical over 7 bases. CDR1 ENHRY and CDR2 SYGVKD come from the germline V gene. The CDR3 is 14 residues long. Trimming cost V 9 bases and J 1 base; bases outside gene matches: 8. The CDR3 sequence is CAIESRQGNTEAFF. CDR3 nucleotides: TGTGCCATAGAGTCGAGACAGGGGAACACTGAAGCTTTCTTT.

The genes are TRBV7-9 and TRBJ2-5, with 13 bases matching TRBD2. Per germline, CDR1 SEHNR and CDR2 FQNEAQ (reference sequence). Trimming removed 2 bases from V and 5 bases from J; junction bases left unmatched: 5. This CDR3 spans 16 amino acids. CDR3 DNA: TGTGCCAGCAGCTTAAGTACTAGCGGGGGGGCTGAGACCCAGTACTTC. Amino acids: CASSLSTSGGAETQYF.

The CDR3 nucleotides are TGTGCCAGCAGCGCCGGGACAGGGAGCTCCTACGAGCAGTACTTC. It yields the protein CASSAGTGSSYEQYF. The genes are TRBV9 and TRBJ2-7, with 9 bases fitting TRBD1. CDR3 length: 15 residues. CDR1 and CDR2 (germline): SGDLS, YYNGEE. Trimming at V came to 3 bases and at J to 0 bases, leaving 4 bases not matched to a gene.

The genes are TRBV7-3 and TRBJ1-1; TRBD1 might be the D (5 bases). CDR1 and CDR2 (germline): SGHTA, FQGTGA. The CDR3 runs 16 residues. The V end lost 4 bases, the J end lost 1 base, and 16 bases lay between the germline ends. Here the CDR3 reads CASSSYLETANTEAFF. CDR3 nucleotide sequence: TGTGCCAGCAGCTCTTACCTAGAGACAGCGAACACTGAAGCTTTCTTT.

V gene TRBV28 combines with J gene TRBJ2-7, with D tentatively TRBD2 (6 bases). The CDR3 contains 14 residues. V shed 2 bases and J shed 2 bases, with 10 bases lying between them. The germline V gene has CDR1 MDHEN and CDR2 SYDVKM. The CDR3 region has the DNA TGTGCCAGCAGTTTACGCGGGGAGACCTACGAGCAGTACTTC. Encoded protein: CASSLRGETYEQYF. Based on the CDR3 plus reference TRBV28 and TRBJ2-7, the full variable domain is DVKVTQSSRYLVKRTGEKVFLECVQDMDHENMFWYRQDPGLGLRLIYFSYDVKMKEKGDIPEGYSVSREKKERFSLILESASTNQTSMYLCASSLRGETYEQYFGPGTRLTVT.

J is TRBJ1-4 and V is TRBV30; no clear D. This CDR3 has 12 amino acids. V was pared by 4 bases and J by 6 bases, with 9 bases between. The germline V gene has CDR1 GTSNPN and CDR2 SVGIG (reference sequence). The CDR3 DNA reads TGTGCCTGGAATAAAATAGATGAAAAACTGTTTTTT. It encodes CAWNKIDEKLFF.

The V and J genes are TRBV2 and TRBJ1-5; D gene uncertain. The CDR3 is 15 amino acids. The V end was cut by 6 bases, the J end by 3 bases, with 15 bases between. Germline V gene lookup returns CDR1 SNHLY and CDR2 FYNNEI. The chain's CDR3 is CASRATQVNNQPQHF. CDR3 coding DNA: TGTGCCAGCAGAGCGACTCAAGTAAACAATCAGCCCCAGCATTTT.

As DNA, the CDR3 is TGTGCCAGCAACTACGGGTGGTCCGGGGAGCTGTTTTTT. It encodes CASNYGWSGELFF. The genes are TRBV11-2 and TRBJ2-2; D not certain. The CDR3 runs to 13 residues. Trimming removed 7 bases at V and 6 bases at J, with 12 bases between. Germline V gives CDR1 SGHAT, CDR2 FQNNGV.

The V gene is TRBV24-1, the J gene TRBJ1-2; D is perhaps TRBD1 (6 bases). The ends were cut back, 0 bases at V and 8 bases at J, with 12 bases in the middle. This CDR3 has 14 amino acids. Germline V gene lookup returns CDR1 KGHDR and CDR2 SFDVKD. The CDR3, as DNA: TGTGCCACCAGTGATTTGTGGGGGCGCCACGGCTACACCTTC. Translation gives CATSDLWGRHGYTF.

V usage is TRBV2 and J usage is TRBJ1-6; possible D gene TRBD1, 6 bases. Germline lookup yields CDR1 SNHLY and CDR2 FYNNEI. V lost 4 bases and J lost 6, with 10 bases in between. This CDR3 has 14 amino acids. The CDR3 loop is CASSVTGLNSPLHF. The CDR3 nucleotides are TGTGCCAGCAGTGTCACAGGGCTTAATTCACCCCTCCACTTT.

The rearrangement uses TRBV6-5 and TRBJ1-2; no definite D call. Trimming took off 7 bases at V and 3 bases at J, with 12 bases between the two ends. Germline-derived CDR1 and CDR2 are MNHEY and SVGAGI. CDR3 length: 13 amino acids. The CDR3 DNA sequence: TGTGCCAGCAAAATGAGGGAGGACTATGGCTACACCTTC. Its protein product is CASKMREDYGYTF.

This chain links TRBV7-6 with TRBJ2-2, with D perhaps matching TRBD2 (6 bases). V lost 0 bases and J 4 bases, leaving 9 bases between the germline ends. Germline loops: CDR1 SGHVS, CDR2 FNYEAQ. This CDR3 has 15 amino acids. The CDR3 sequence is CASSLAVGGTGELFF. The CDR3 nucleotides read TGTGCCAGCAGCTTAGCGGTCGGGGGCACCGGGGAGCTGTTTTTT.

The J gene is TRBJ2-1, the V gene TRBV19; D gene ambiguous. V lost 3 bases and J lost 7, with 7 bases in between. Germline CDR1 and CDR2: LNHDA and SQIVND (reference sequence). This CDR3 is built from 12 residues. The CDR3 DNA sequence: TGTGCCAGTAGTATCCGCCCGAATGAGCAGTTCTTC. It yields the protein CASSIRPNEQFF.

This rearrangement joins TRBV7-2 to TRBJ1-1; no clear D gene. Germline-derived CDR1 and CDR2 are SGHTA and FQGNSA. This CDR3 has 15 amino acids. V dropped 2 bases and J dropped 4 bases, with 14 bases sitting between them. The CDR3 loop reads CASSLPELGGTEAFF. The CDR3 DNA sequence: TGTGCCAGCAGCTTACCGGAGCTGGGTGGCACTGAAGCTTTCTTT.

The genes are TRBV6-2 or TRBV6-3 and TRBJ2-1; 9 nucleotides match TRBD2. This CDR3 is built from 15 residues. Germline CDR1 MNHEY, CDR2 SVGEGT. With V trimmed by 2 bases and J by 4 bases, 3 bases remained unmatched. In nucleotides, the CDR3 is TGTGCCAGCAGTTACAGTCTAGCGGGGTACAATGAGCAGTTCTTC. Amino acids: CASSYSLAGYNEQFF.

The rearrangement joins TRBV7-9 to TRBJ2-6, with D perhaps being TRBD1 or TRBD2 (5 bases each). The V end was cut by 5 bases, the J end by 2 bases, with 10 bases between. Germline V gene data show CDR1 as SEHNR and CDR2 as FQNEAQ (reference sequence). CDR3 length equals 15 residues. The CDR3 DNA sequence: TGTGCCAGCAGCAGCCGAGGGGCTGGGGCCAACGTCCTGACTTTC. This gives the protein CASSSRGAGANVLTF.

V and J are TRBV12-3 or TRBV12-4 and TRBJ2-2; 7 bases agree with TRBD2. This CDR3 is 11 amino acids long. V was pared by 8 bases and J by 6 bases, with 0 bases of the junction left unmatched. CDR3 in amino acids: CASGGAGELFF. The CDR3 DNA reads as TGTGCCAGCGGGGGGGCCGGGGAGCTGTTTTTT.